The 2 T cell receptor beta chains in this list originate from one sample, sequenced in a study of control samples from healthy donors and cancer patients. Here immunoSEQ multiplex PCR was the method, and the copy in TCRdb shows in-frame clones only, minus some. The data show 150,000 to 180,000 clones, just under 95% seen once. What was sequenced was blood. The receptors were sampled from a man aged 35 to 55 in good health.

The chain joins TRBV5-5 to TRBJ2-5, with D unresolved. Germline assignment: CDR1 SGHKS and CDR2 YYEKEE (reference sequence). Trimming took 0 bases from V and 4 from J, leaving 13 bases between them. The length of the CDR3 is 15 residues. The CDR3 DNA reads TGTGCCAGCAGCTTGGCCCAGAGTAGCCCAGAGACCCAGTACTTC. Translated, it gives CASSLAQSSPETQYF.

The chain uses TRBV28 and TRBJ1-5; D unresolved. Per the germline V gene, CDR1 is MDHEN and CDR2 is SYDVKM. The CDR3 consists of 16 residues. The V end was cut by 6 bases, the J end by 0 bases, with 15 bases between. CDR3 nucleotide sequence: TGTGCCAGCAGCGGTTGGTACAGTCGTAGCAATCAGCCCCAGCATTTT. Its protein is CASSGWYSRSNQPQHF. Complete variable domain (other parts from reference TRBV28 and TRBJ1-5): DVKVTQSSRYLVKRTGEKVFLECVQDMDHENMFWYRQDPGLGLRLIYFSYDVKMKEKGDIPEGYSVSREKKERFSLILESASTNQTSMYLCASSGWYSRSNQPQHFGDGTRLSIL.